This T cell receptor (beta chain) was sequenced in a study of CD8 T cells in ankylosing spondylitis (dated by TCRdb to about 2017). General notes on the study: The study set out to find disease-linked TCR variants by profiling T cell receptor beta repertoires in ankylosing spondylitis patients and healthy donors. The whole study cohort included under 140 healthy donors and some 27 ankylosing spondylitis patients. Peripheral blood was sampled, and synovial fluid was additionally collected from ankylosing spondylitis patients.

The run used an Illumina HiSeq 2500. Quantitative 5'-RACE with molecular barcodes was the method used to prepare the TCR beta libraries. In the authors' own workflow: A new computational method based on a probabilistic model of VDJ rearrangement was used to identify disease-linked TCR variants. Clones were called with MiXCR by TCRdb after fastp trimmed the public reads at Q25, and only in-frame beta chains were retained. CDR3 protein sequences are deduplicated, and each keeps its most common genes and DNA. These V and J calls derive from TCRdb rather than the authors' analysis. In all, the sample holds under 150,000 distinct CDR3 sequences, and about an eighth of those were seen once. Jointly, the top ten make up about 4% of the sample. The research as a whole found: The disease-linked clones were reported to be significantly enriched in matched synovial fluid samples from ankylosing spondylitis patients. Blood from ankylosing spondylitis patients appeared to be characterized by a TCR beta motif made up of several highly homologous amino acid variants. A CD8+ phenotype was shown by the disease-linked clones, which were found at relatively low frequencies in peripheral blood. Some motif variants were previously reported in synovial fluid and blood of reactive arthritis patients, suggesting common disease-initiation mechanisms.

The sample holds a few counts of this clonotype. Its antigen specificity is not known. Base qualities are not recorded, but no much larger clone differs from it by a single base. Reading from cysteine to phenylalanine, the CDR3 counts 17 amino acids. Only CDR3 DNA remains: 51 bases, in frame from the first base. The junction shows trimming of 2 bases on V and 1 base on J, and the gene matches do not reach 5 bases of it. In the germline V gene, CDR1 corresponds to SGHRS and CDR2 to YFSETQ. This chain joins TRBV5-1 to TRBJ2-2; 10 bases in the junction line up with TRBD2. Input material: blood, either unsorted or a sorted T cell fraction (not recorded which). The sequence was collected from a female donor with ankylosing spondylitis or in good health (not recorded which). The sequence in DNA is TGCGCCAGCAGCTTAAGCGGGAGGGTCCGGAACACCGGGGAGCTGTTTTTT. It codes for CASSLSGRVRNTGELFF.